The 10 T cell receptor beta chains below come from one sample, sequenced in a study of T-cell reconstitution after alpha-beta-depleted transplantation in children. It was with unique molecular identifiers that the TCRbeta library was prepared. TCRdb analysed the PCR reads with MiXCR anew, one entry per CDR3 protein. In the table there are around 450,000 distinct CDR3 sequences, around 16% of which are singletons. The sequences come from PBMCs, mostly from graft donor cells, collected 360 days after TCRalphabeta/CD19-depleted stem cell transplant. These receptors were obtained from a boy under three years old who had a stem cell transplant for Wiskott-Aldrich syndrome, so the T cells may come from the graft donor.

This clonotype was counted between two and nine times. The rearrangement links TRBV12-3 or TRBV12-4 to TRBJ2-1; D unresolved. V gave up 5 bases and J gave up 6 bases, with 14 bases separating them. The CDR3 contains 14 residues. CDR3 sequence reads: CASSLLGESNEQFF. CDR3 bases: TGTGCCAGCAGTCTCCTTGGGGAAAGCAATGAGCAGTTCTTC.

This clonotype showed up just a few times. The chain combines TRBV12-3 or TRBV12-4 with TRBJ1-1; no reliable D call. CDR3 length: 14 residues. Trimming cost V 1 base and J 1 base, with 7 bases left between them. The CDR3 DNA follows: TGTGCCAGCAGTTTAGGGGCGCGGAACACTGAAGCTTTCTTT. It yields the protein CASSLGARNTEAFF.

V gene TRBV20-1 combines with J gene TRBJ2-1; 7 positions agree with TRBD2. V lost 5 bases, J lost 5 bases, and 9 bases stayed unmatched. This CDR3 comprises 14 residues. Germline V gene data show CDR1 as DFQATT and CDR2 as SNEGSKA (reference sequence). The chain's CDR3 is CSALPLLADNEQFF. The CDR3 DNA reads TGCAGTGCTCTCCCCCTTCTAGCGGACAATGAGCAGTTCTTC.

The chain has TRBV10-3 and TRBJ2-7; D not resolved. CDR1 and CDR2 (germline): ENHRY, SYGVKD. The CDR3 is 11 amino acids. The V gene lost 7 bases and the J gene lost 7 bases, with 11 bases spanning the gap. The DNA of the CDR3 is TGTGCCATCATTTTAGTTAAGGAGCAGTACTTC. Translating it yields CAIILVKEQYF.

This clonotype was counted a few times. This CDR3 reads CASSLRPMRDTEAFF. The CDR3 bases are TGTGCCAGCAGCTTAAGACCAATGAGGGACACTGAAGCTTTCTTT. The chain joins TRBV7-9 to TRBJ1-1; D is undetermined. Trimming shortened V by 2 bases and J by 3 bases, and 13 bases separated the two germline ends. From germline, CDR1 is SEHNR and CDR2 FQNEAQ (reference sequence). This CDR3 region has 15 residues.

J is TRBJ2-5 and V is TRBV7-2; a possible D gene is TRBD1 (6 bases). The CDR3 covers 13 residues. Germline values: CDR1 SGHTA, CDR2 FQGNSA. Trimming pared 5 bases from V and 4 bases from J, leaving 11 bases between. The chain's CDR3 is CASSSRQVETQYF. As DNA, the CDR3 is TGTGCCAGCAGCAGTAGACAGGTAGAGACCCAGTACTTC.

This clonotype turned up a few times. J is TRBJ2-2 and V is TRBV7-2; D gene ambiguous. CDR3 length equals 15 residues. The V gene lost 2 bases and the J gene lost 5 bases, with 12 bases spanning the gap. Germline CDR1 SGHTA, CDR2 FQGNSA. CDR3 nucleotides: TGTGCCAGCAGCTTACGGGTAGCACTAACCGGGGAGCTGTTTTTT. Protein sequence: CASSLRVALTGELFF.

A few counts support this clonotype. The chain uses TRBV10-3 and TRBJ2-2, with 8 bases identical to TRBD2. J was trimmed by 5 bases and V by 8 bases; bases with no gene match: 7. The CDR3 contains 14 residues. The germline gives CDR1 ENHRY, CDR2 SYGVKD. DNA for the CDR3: TGTGCCATCCGAGCGGGAGTAGGAACCGGGGAGCTGTTTTTT. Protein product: CAIRAGVGTGELFF.

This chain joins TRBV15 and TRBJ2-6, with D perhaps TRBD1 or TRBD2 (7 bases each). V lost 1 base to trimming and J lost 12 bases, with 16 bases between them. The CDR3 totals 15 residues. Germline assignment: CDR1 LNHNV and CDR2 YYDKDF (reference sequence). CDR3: CATSRGQGGLPVLTF. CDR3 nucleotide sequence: TGTGCCACCAGCAGAGGACAGGGAGGGCTCCCCGTCCTGACTTTC.

In DNA, the CDR3 is TGTGCCAGCAGTTTCAGGGATTTCTATGGCTACACCTTC. This gives the protein CASSFRDFYGYTF. V and J are TRBV5-6 and TRBJ1-2, with D possibly being TRBD1 (5 bases). The V and J ends lost 5 bases and 4 bases respectively, with 12 bases between them. The CDR3 has 13 amino acids. Germline V CDR1 and CDR2: SGHDT, YYEEEE.